The TCR beta chain under discussion was sequenced for a study of beta chain features in type 1 diabetes. Turning to the study itself: Patients shared similar age, gender and cell yields with healthy donors. Sorted cells numbering approximately 110,000,000 were examined across all samples.

Trimming took off 1 base at V and 5 bases at J, with 15 bases between the two ends. The CDR3 sequence is 15 residues long. The V gene's germline CDR1 is SNHLY and CDR2 FYNNEI. The sample holds a few counts of this clone. Antigen: not known. Regarding the study as a whole: A definitive answer on HLA type influencing TCRB rearrangement was not reached here. TCRB CDR3s from Type 1 diabetes patients were moderately but significantly shorter in all four CD4+ subsets.

Only one heparinised blood draw was taken per donor, and its volume averaged approximately 100 mL. TCRB transcripts that were expressed got sequenced, as all of the isolated RNA had been reverse transcribed. Here immunoSEQ multiplex PCR was the method, and the copy in TCRdb shows in-frame clones only, minus some. This sample carries under 300,000 clones, approximately 16% of them seen once, and the ten largest clones take 0.07% to 0.095%. Sequencing was performed on naive CD4+ T cells from blood. This receptor was taken from a man aged 25-45 years with type 1 diabetes. The J gene is TRBJ2-7, the V gene TRBV2, with D possibly being TRBD2 (5 bases). The CDR3 region is CASSEGLPMSHEQYF. The CDR3, as DNA: TGTGCCAGCAGTGAAGGACTACCTATGAGCCACGAGCAGTACTTC. Together with reference TRBV2 and TRBJ2-7, the CDR3 gives the full variable domain: EPEVTQTPSHQVTQMGQEVILRCVPISNHLYFYWYRQILGQKVEFLVSFYNNEISEKSEIFDDQFSVERPDGSNFTLKIRSTKLEDSAMYFCASSEGLPMSHEQYFGPGTRLTVT.